The rows below give T cell receptor beta chains drawn from one sample of a study of shared T cell receptors in the human thymus. Data came from immunoSEQ multiplex PCR; TCRdb stores just in-frame clones and leaves some out. Altogether hundreds of thousands of clones are present, 70% to 90% being singletons, with the ten largest covering 0.0085% to 0.012%. These data also featured in a second study, about human thymus T cells.

Sequenced material: thymocytes. These receptors all come from a boy under two years old with a congenital heart defect. Both conserved end residues are part of each CDR3. Fields, in order: CDR3 DNA, CDR3 protein, J gene, D gene, V gene. A D gene is named only where the DNA matches it firmly.

CDR3 DNA: TGTGCCAGCAGACTAGCGGGGGGGGATGAGCAGTTCTTC
CDR3 protein: CASRLAGGDEQFF
J gene: TRBJ2-1
D gene: TRBD2
V gene: TRBV7-8

CDR3 DNA: TGTGCCAGCGGAGTATCCGCATCTAATGAAAAACTGTTTTTT
CDR3 protein: CASGVSASNEKLFF
J gene: TRBJ1-4
D gene: -
V gene: TRBV6-5

CDR3 DNA: TGTGCCAGCAGTTACATCTCCAGGGGGCCGGATGGCTACACCTTC
CDR3 protein: CASSYISRGPDGYTF
J gene: TRBJ1-2
D gene: TRBD1
V gene: TRBV27

CDR3 DNA: TGTGCCAGCCGGTGGGGGGACAGGGCGGCAGATACGCAGTATTTT
CDR3 protein: CASRWGDRAADTQYF
J gene: TRBJ2-3
D gene: TRBD1
V gene: TRBV6-1

CDR3 DNA: TGTGCCAGCATTCTCCGTAAAGTGAGCAATGAGCAGTTCTTC
CDR3 protein: CASILRKVSNEQFF
J gene: TRBJ2-1
D gene: -
V gene: TRBV6-1

CDR3 DNA: TGTGCCAGCAAACCGAGACAGGCCAAAGGAGAAGCTTTCTTT
CDR3 protein: CASKPRQAKGEAFF
J gene: TRBJ1-1
D gene: -
V gene: TRBV18

CDR3 DNA: TGTGCCAGCACCCAACCCGTTTGGGGGCGCACCTTC
CDR3 protein: CASTQPVWGRTF
J gene: TRBJ1-2
D gene: -
V gene: TRBV5-8

CDR3 DNA: TGTGCCAGCAGCGTAGGTTCGGGACAGGGACTCGGCTACACCTTC
CDR3 protein: CASSVGSGQGLGYTF
J gene: TRBJ1-2
D gene: TRBD1
V gene: TRBV9

CDR3 DNA: TGTGCCAGCGGTCCAGAGGGGGCCGGGTCGAACTATGGCTACACCTTC
CDR3 protein: CASGPEGAGSNYGYTF
J gene: TRBJ1-2
D gene: TRBD1
V gene: TRBV28

CDR3 DNA: TGTGCCAGCGTGCCGGGGGGGGAGGATGGCTACACCTTC
CDR3 protein: CASVPGGEDGYTF
J gene: TRBJ1-2
D gene: -
V gene: TRBV2

CDR3 DNA: TGTGCCAGCTCACCGGGGGGGACGAGAGCCTACGAGCAGTACTTC
CDR3 protein: CASSPGGTRAYEQYF
J gene: TRBJ2-7
D gene: TRBD2
V gene: TRBV18

CDR3 DNA: TGCGCCACCGAGACTAGCGGGACCCCCTACGAGCAGTACTTC
CDR3 protein: CATETSGTPYEQYF
J gene: TRBJ2-7
D gene: TRBD2
V gene: TRBV10-1

CDR3 DNA: TGCAGCGCACAGACCGGGACAGGGAGCACAGATACGCAGTATTTT
CDR3 protein: CSAQTGTGSTDTQYF
J gene: TRBJ2-3
D gene: TRBD1
V gene: TRBV29-1

CDR3 DNA: TGCAGCGTTCGGTCGTCAAGGACACACAATGAGCAGTTCTTC
CDR3 protein: CSVRSSRTHNEQFF
J gene: TRBJ2-1
D gene: -
V gene: TRBV29-1

CDR3 DNA: TGTGCCAGCAGCGCGGCACTAGCGGGCATCTCTGGGGAGAATGAGCAGTTCTTC
CDR3 protein: CASSAALAGISGENEQFF
J gene: TRBJ2-1
D gene: TRBD2
V gene: TRBV11-2